This TCR beta chain was sequenced during a study of blood T cell repertoires in COVID-19. Measured with immunoSEQ multiplex PCR; TCRdb has only the in-frame clones, and not every one. Among 300,000 or so clones listed, about 89% were seen once. The TCR was taken from a woman in her 50s who had recovered from COVID-19. The sequencing input was peripheral blood.

DNA of the CDR3: TGTGCCAGCAGCCTGGGACTAGCGACTTTGGGACCCTACGAGCAGTACTTC. Its translation is CASSLGLATLGPYEQYF. The chain joins TRBV3-1 (or the pseudogene TRBV3-2) to TRBJ2-7; 10 nucleotides line up with TRBD2. The CDR3 covers 17 residues. Germline V gives CDR1 LGHDT, CDR2 YNNKEL (reference sequence). The junction had 11 bases not matched to a gene; V was cut back by 4 bases and J by 2 bases.